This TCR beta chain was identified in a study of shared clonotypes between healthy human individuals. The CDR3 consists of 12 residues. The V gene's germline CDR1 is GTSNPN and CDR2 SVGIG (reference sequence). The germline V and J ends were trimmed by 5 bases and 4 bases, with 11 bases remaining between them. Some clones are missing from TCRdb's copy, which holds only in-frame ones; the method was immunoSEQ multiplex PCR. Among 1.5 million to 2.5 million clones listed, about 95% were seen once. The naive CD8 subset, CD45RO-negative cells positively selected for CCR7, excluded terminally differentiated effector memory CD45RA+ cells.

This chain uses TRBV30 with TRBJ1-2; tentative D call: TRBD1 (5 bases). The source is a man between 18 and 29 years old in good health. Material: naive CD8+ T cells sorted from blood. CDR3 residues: CAWDGDGYGYTF. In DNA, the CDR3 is TGTGCCTGGGACGGGGACGGCTATGGCTACACCTTC.